One sample yielded the 10 T cell receptor beta chains listed below, sequenced in a study of blood T cell repertoires in COVID-19. TCRdb keeps only in-frame clones here, not all; method: immunoSEQ multiplex PCR. Of over 150,000 clones in the sample, roughly 85% were seen once. The material sequenced was PBMCs or T cells enriched from blood (not recorded which). These receptor sequences come from a middle-aged man who had recovered from COVID-19.

V gene TRBV9 combines with J gene TRBJ2-5; D possibly corresponds to TRBD2 (6 bases). Germline lookup yields CDR1 SGDLS and CDR2 YYNGEE. Trimming shortened V by 0 bases and J by 2 bases, and 11 bases separated the two germline ends. This CDR3 is 15 amino acids long. The CDR3 region has the DNA TGTGCCAGCAGCGTAGGAGGCGGGGTTCAAGAGACCCAGTACTTC. It translates to CASSVGGGVQETQYF. The full variable domain, completed using reference TRBV9 and TRBJ2-5, is DSGVTQTPKHLITATGQRVTLRCSPRSGDLSVYWYQQSLDQGLQFLIQYYNGEERAKGNILERFSAQQFPDLHSELNLSSLELGDSALYFCASSVGGGVQETQYFGPGTRLLVL.

The chain's CDR3 is CASSSRLGQGDTEAFF. For the CDR3, the DNA is TGTGCCAGCAGTTCCCGGTTAGGACAGGGGGACACTGAAGCTTTCTTT. The V call is TRBV6-5, the J call TRBJ1-1; 10 nucleotides agree with TRBD1. CDR1 and CDR2 (germline): MNHEY, SVGAGI. J gave up 3 bases and V 4 bases, and 8 bases lay outside the gene matches. CDR3 size: 16 residues.

The chain recombines TRBV19 with TRBJ1-6; a possible D gene is TRBD1 (5 bases). Germline CDR1 and CDR2: LNHDA and SQIVND (reference sequence). There are 15 residues in the CDR3. V lost 1 base to trimming and J lost 7 bases, with 11 bases between them. The CDR3: CASSIVQGANSPLHF. The DNA of the CDR3 is TGTGCCAGTAGTATAGTGCAGGGTGCGAATTCACCCCTCCACTTT. The full variable domain, with the rest looked up from reference TRBV19 and TRBJ1-6, is DGGITQSPKYLFRKEGQNVTLSCEQNLNHDAMYWYRQDPGQGLRLIYYSQIVNDFQKGDIAEGYSVSREKKESFPLTVTSAQKNPTAFYLCASSIVQGANSPLHFGNGTRLTVT.

The genes are TRBV5-1 and TRBJ1-3; D is possibly TRBD1 (6 bases). Germline V gene sequence: CDR1 SGHRS, CDR2 YFSETQ. The CDR3 sequence is 14 residues long. Trimming took 4 bases from V and 4 from J, leaving 12 bases between them. The CDR3 region is CASSPDRTGNTIYF. DNA for the CDR3: TGCGCCAGCAGCCCCGACAGGACCGGAAACACCATATATTTT. Complete variable domain (other parts from reference TRBV5-1 and TRBJ1-3): KAGVTQTPRYLIKTRGQQVTLSCSPISGHRSVSWYQQTPGQGLQFLFEYFSETQRNKGNFPGRFSGRQFSNSRSEMNVSTLELGDSALYLCASSPDRTGNTIYFGEGSWLTVV.

The V gene is TRBV14, the J gene TRBJ2-1; 12 bases agree with TRBD1. This CDR3 contains 16 residues. Germline V lookup: CDR1 SGHDN, CDR2 FVKESK. V lost 3 bases and J lost 6; bases outside the gene matches: 6. CDR3 DNA: TGTGCCAGCAGCCACGCGTGGGACAGGGGGCGCAATGAGCAGTTCTTC. Residues: CASSHAWDRGRNEQFF.

This chain joins TRBV7-9 and TRBJ2-5, with D possibly TRBD1 on 5 matching bases. Trimming left V 10 bases short and J 0 bases short, with 12 bases between. The germline CDR1 and CDR2 sequences are SEHNR and FQNEAQ (reference sequence). CDR3 size: 13 residues. CDR3 nucleotides: TGTGCCACCGTAACAGGCCACCAAGAGACCCAGTACTTC. Translation: CATVTGHQETQYF.

CDR3 in DNA: TGTGCCAGCAGCTTGGGACAGGGTGGCGGGGAGCTGTTTTTT. Residues: CASSLGQGGGELFF. The rearrangement links TRBV11-2 to TRBJ2-2, with 9 nucleotides matching TRBD1. This CDR3 has 14 residues. Trimming at V came to 3 bases and at J to 7 bases, leaving 3 bases not matched to a gene. The germline CDR1 and CDR2 sequences are SGHAT and FQNNGV.

The chain uses TRBV6-5 and TRBJ1-5; tentative D call: TRBD1 (6 bases). V lost 0 bases and J lost 3, with 9 bases in between. Germline V gene lookup returns CDR1 MNHEY and CDR2 SVGAGI. The CDR3 covers 15 residues. DNA of the CDR3: TGTGCCAGCAGTTACTCGAACAGGGACAATCAGCCCCAGCATTTT. As protein: CASSYSNRDNQPQHF.

CDR3 DNA: TGTGCCAGCAGCCAAGAGACTTACGGGACAGAATATGGCTACACCTTC. This sequence encodes CASSQETYGTEYGYTF. The V and J genes are TRBV14 and TRBJ1-2; 7 nucleotides align to TRBD1. This CDR3 has 16 residues. Germline V gene lookup returns CDR1 SGHDN and CDR2 FVKESK. After removal of 0 bases from V and 5 bases from J, the junction contained 9 bases not matched to a gene.

V gene TRBV6-5 combines with J gene TRBJ2-7; the match to TRBD1 covers 12 bases. Trimming took 6 bases from V and 5 from J; bases not matched to a gene: 5. Germline assignment: CDR1 MNHEY and CDR2 SVGAGI. CDR3 size: 14 residues. The CDR3 is CASSGTGGWDEQYF. The CDR3 DNA sequence: TGTGCCAGCAGCGGGACAGGGGGCTGGGACGAGCAGTACTTC.